A selection of T cell receptor beta chains follows, all from one sample in a study of molecular identifiers for immune sequencing clone quantification. MiXCR was run by TCRdb on the PCR reads, yielding one entry per CDR3 protein. The data hold hundreds of thousands of distinct CDR3 sequences, with less than 30% observed a single time. The sample consisted of naive CD8+ T cells from blood, with Jurkat cell RNA spiked in. These receptors were taken from a human donor in good health. Some libraries in this study had Jurkat cell RNA spiked in. Both conserved end residues are part of each CDR3. The D gene is left open where the match is weak. Where a row states a size, it is once, few, many or the class of an expanded clone; other rows omit it.

TRBJ2-7 TRBV7-9 few . CASSSNHAGEQYF TGTGCCAGCAGCTCGAACCATGCGGGGGAGCAGTACTTC
TRBJ2-7 TRBV6-2/TRBV6-3 many TRBD1 CASSWDRGWEQYF TGTGCCAGCAGCTGGGACAGGGGATGGGAGCAGTACTTC
TRBJ2-3 TRBV2 many TRBD2 CASRRSGGAPTDTQYF TGTGCCAGCAGGAGGAGCGGGGGGGCCCCCACAGATACGCAGTATTTT
TRBJ1-5 TRBV21-1 . . CASSKGSGIIDQPQHF TGTGCCAGCAGCAAAGGTTCGGGAATTATCGATCAGCCCCAGCATTTT
TRBJ2-5 TRBV29-1 . TRBD2 CSVEAAGAGETQYF TGCAGCGTTGAAGCAGCGGGGGCGGGGGAGACCCAGTACTTC
TRBJ2-5 TRBV7-9 many TRBD2 CASSRSGGWFEETQYF TGTGCCAGCAGCCGAAGCGGGGGTTGGTTCGAAGAGACCCAGTACTTC
TRBJ2-7 TRBV4-3 few TRBD2 CASSQGASGAYEQYF TGCGCCAGCAGCCAAGGGGCTAGCGGAGCCTACGAGCAGTACTTC
TRBJ2-7 TRBV4-3 . TRBD2 CASSPRGTSGSYEQYF TGCGCCAGCAGCCCCAGAGGGACTAGCGGCTCCTACGAGCAGTACTTC
TRBJ2-7 TRBV12-3/TRBV12-4 . . CASSSNGDEQYF TGTGCCAGCAGTTCCAACGGTGACGAGCAGTACTTC
TRBJ2-3 TRBV9 few TRBD2 CASSVAGREEDTQYF TGTGCCAGCAGCGTAGCCGGGCGGGAGGAGGATACGCAGTATTTT
TRBJ2-3 TRBV19 few TRBD2 CASSWEGPSTDTQYF TGTGCCAGCAGTTGGGAGGGCCCTAGCACAGATACGCAGTATTTT
TRBJ2-1 TRBV24-1 . TRBD1 CATSDRQGRGLDHWTINNEQFF TGTGCCACCAGTGATCGACAGGGGCGAGGTTTGGATCATTGGACCATCAACAATGAGCAGTTCTTC
TRBJ2-1 TRBV3-1 few TRBD2 CASSPWTSGVIEQFF TGTGCCAGCAGCCCATGGACTAGCGGGGTTATTGAGCAGTTCTTC
TRBJ2-2 TRBV12-3/TRBV12-4 . TRBD2 CASTTRTSGESWELFF TGTGCCAGCACCACGCGGACTAGCGGGGAGTCCTGGGAGCTGTTTTTT
TRBJ1-4 TRBV19 . . CASSIDEKLFF TGTGCCAGTAGTATCGATGAAAAACTGTTTTTT
TRBJ2-2 TRBV3-1 few . CASSHQGGNTGELFF TGTGCCAGCAGCCACCAGGGAGGAAACACCGGGGAGCTGTTTTTT
TRBJ2-4 TRBV12-3/TRBV12-4 many . CASSSRNIQYF TGTGCCAGCAGTTCAAGAAACATTCAGTACTTC
TRBJ2-1 TRBV5-1 . . CASSFEPEVYNEQFF TGCGCCAGCAGCTTCGAGCCGGAGGTCTACAATGAGCAGTTCTTC
TRBJ1-5 TRBV12-3/TRBV12-4 . TRBD1 CASSLEGANQPQHF TGTGCCAGCAGCCTTGAGGGGGCCAATCAGCCCCAGCATTTT
TRBJ2-7 TRBV5-5 many TRBD1 CASSRMGQGARHEQYF TGTGCCAGCAGCCGTATGGGACAGGGGGCGCGCCACGAGCAGTACTTC
TRBJ1-3 TRBV7-8 few . CASSPSFQTSDTIYF TGTGCCAGCAGCCCTTCATTCCAGACGTCGGACACCATATATTTT
TRBJ2-3 TRBV19 few TRBD1 CASSITWTGGTDTQYF TGTGCCAGTAGTATTACGTGGACAGGGGGCACAGATACGCAGTATTTT
TRBJ1-2 TRBV20-1 many . CSARLPRGYTNYGYTF TGCAGTGCTAGACTCCCCCGAGGGTACACTAACTATGGCTACACCTTC
TRBJ2-7 TRBV19 many . CASSIARGDYEQYF TGTGCCAGTAGTATTGCCAGGGGTGACTACGAGCAGTACTTC
TRBJ1-5 TRBV5-5 many TRBD1 CASSLAPPDRGNQPQHF TGTGCCAGCAGCTTGGCTCCCCCTGACAGGGGCAATCAGCCCCAGCATTTT
TRBJ2-5 TRBV4-1 few TRBD1 CASSQLLQGKETQYF TGCGCCAGCAGCCAACTCCTACAGGGGAAAGAGACCCAGTACTTC
TRBJ2-2 TRBV7-6 . . CASSPGGGAYTGELFF TGTGCCAGCAGCCCAGGGGGGGGCGCGTACACCGGGGAGCTGTTTTTT
TRBJ2-7 TRBV7-3 . TRBD2 CAGSPAGAGDEQYF TGTGCCGGCAGCCCAGCGGGAGCGGGAGACGAGCAGTACTTC
TRBJ2-1 TRBV28 . . CASSFYRSSYNEQFF TGTGCCAGCAGTTTCTACAGGAGCTCCTACAATGAGCAGTTCTTC
TRBJ2-7 TRBV7-2 . . CAGSPMHRVREQYF TGTGCCGGCAGCCCTATGCATAGAGTCCGCGAGCAGTACTTC
TRBJ1-6 TRBV27 . . CASRPWSSYNSPLHF TGTGCCAGCAGACCATGGAGCTCCTATAACTCACCCCTCCACTTT
TRBJ1-5 TRBV7-9 once . CASSSGAGIQPQHF TGTGCCAGCAGCTCTGGGGCAGGGATTCAGCCCCAGCATTTT
TRBJ2-3 TRBV19 . . CASSTSLPDTQYF TGTGCCAGTAGTACCAGTCTCCCAGATACGCAGTATTTT
TRBJ2-2 TRBV5-4 few . CASSPMGGIDTGELFF TGTGCCAGCAGCCCGATGGGGGGCATAGACACCGGGGAGCTGTTTTTT
TRBJ2-7 TRBV9 few TRBD1 CASSMTGQGSEQYF TGTGCCAGCAGCATGACCGGACAGGGGAGCGAGCAGTACTTC
TRBJ1-1 TRBV9 . TRBD1 CASSAGDRVINTEAFF TGTGCCAGCAGCGCCGGGGACAGGGTTATTAACACTGAAGCTTTCTTT
TRBJ1-1 TRBV25-1 few . CASSEFQGLNTEAFF TGTGCCAGCAGTGAATTTCAGGGGCTGAACACTGAAGCTTTCTTT
TRBJ2-3 TRBV6-5 many . CASMTEDTQYF TGTGCCAGCATGACGGAGGATACGCAGTATTTT
TRBJ2-1 TRBV2 . . CASSAVVGGNEQFF TGTGCCAGCAGTGCAGTAGTAGGGGGGAATGAGCAGTTCTTC
TRBJ2-3 TRBV10-3 . TRBD1 CAISAPGQGARTDTQYF TGTGCCATCAGTGCTCCGGGACAGGGGGCGCGTACAGATACGCAGTATTTT
TRBJ2-3 TRBV12-3/TRBV12-4 many . CASSSYAGPEYTQYF TGTGCCAGCAGTTCCTACGCGGGACCCGAATATACGCAGTATTTT
TRBJ1-1 TRBV5-3 once . CASSLVGMNTVAFF TGTGCCAGCAGCTTGGTCGGGATGAACACTGTAGCTTTCTTT
TRBJ1-1 TRBV7-9 . TRBD1 CARGGTLGTEAFF TGTGCCAGAGGGGGCACCCTCGGCACTGAAGCTTTCTTT
TRBJ2-1 TRBV7-3 . TRBD2 CASSLNMGTSGSGEQFF TGTGCCAGCAGCTTAAATATGGGGACTAGCGGGAGTGGTGAGCAGTTCTTC
TRBJ1-4 TRBV3-1 . . CASSPRSGSGDEKLFF TGTGCCAGCAGCCCCCGCTCCGGGTCCGGGGATGAAAAACTGTTTTTT
TRBJ2-7 TRBV7-9 many . CATSGGTRYEQYF TGTGCCACCTCAGGGGGGACCCGGTACGAGCAGTACTTC
TRBJ2-3 TRBV9 few . CASSVGYGSTDTQYF TGTGCCAGCAGCGTAGGGTACGGTAGCACAGATACGCAGTATTTT
TRBJ1-4 TRBV7-2 . . CASSLNQTVQTTNEKLFF TGTGCCAGCAGCTTAAACCAGACAGTACAGACAACTAATGAAAAACTGTTTTTT
TRBJ2-7 TRBV28 . . CASSPRATVYEQYF TGTGCCAGCAGTCCTCGAGCGACGGTCTACGAGCAGTACTTC
TRBJ2-7 TRBV5-6 many TRBD1 CASTPWGQGYYEQYF TGTGCCAGCACCCCTTGGGGACAGGGGTACTACGAGCAGTACTTC
TRBJ2-5 TRBV5-6 few . CASSLTGLQETQYF TGTGCCAGCAGCCTAACAGGGTTACAAGAGACCCAGTACTTC
TRBJ2-7 TRBV29-1 many TRBD2 CSVVTGGSPYEQYF TGCAGCGTTGTCACCGGGGGGAGTCCCTACGAGCAGTACTTC
TRBJ1-5 TRBV6-2/TRBV6-3 few . CASSPTWDEAQPHHF TGTGCCAGCAGCCCTACTTGGGACGAAGCTCAGCCCCATCATTTT
TRBJ1-4 TRBV11-3 . TRBD1 CASSSGQGAYATNEKLFF TGTGCCAGCAGTTCAGGACAGGGGGCCTATGCAACTAATGAAAAACTGTTTTTT
TRBJ1-5 TRBV28 . . CASSSRQDANQPQHF TGTGCCAGCAGTTCCCGACAGGATGCAAATCAGCCCCAGCATTTT